The T cell receptor (beta chain) described here comes from a study of shared clonotypes between healthy human individuals (dated by TCRdb to about 2020). Looking at the study overall: The cohort comprised a couple of women and a few men aged 18 to 49 years. Different laboratories and diverse techniques were used to prepare libraries and sequence TCR repertoires, to increase sequencing depth and limit assay-specific biases. For each donor, CD4 naive and CD4 memory were each run on three plates, CD8 naive on two plates, and CD8 memory on one plate. To estimate repertoire size and how much clonotypes are shared between individuals, the study performed deep sequencing of blood TCR repertoires from about 5 healthy adults. Between about 0.9 and 10 billion PBMCs per donor were obtained by leukapheresis.

TCR CDR3 regions were amplified from genomic DNA by multiplex PCR using the deep immunoSEQ assay. Extracted genomic DNA from each cell subset was spread evenly across all wells of several immunoSEQ 96-well plates, with each plate serving as a replicate. For sorted subsets, 200 to 250 ng of genomic DNA, equivalent to some 30,000 T cell genomes, went into each replicate PCR. Purified libraries were measured with a Qubit 3.0 fluorometer, size-checked on a Bioanalyzer 2100, and measured again with the KAPA Library Quantification kit. Every immunoSEQ 96-well plate was sequenced on a dedicated single-read 150-cycle Illumina NextSeq 550 flow cell. Concerning the study's data processing: Because only junctional sequences without quality scores were contained in the immunoSEQ output, filtering matching that applied to full-length reads could not be performed. To assign V/J genes and CDR3, sequences were annotated against IMGT germline references using PyIR, a Python wrapper for IgBLAST v1.9. Reads were filtered out if the reads had weak V/J assignments (E-value above 1e-6), no CDR3, stop codons, out-of-frame junctions, or ambiguous translated residues. V3J clonotypes were defined as sequences sharing the same inferred V gene, J gene, and CDR3 amino acid sequence. The percentage overlap between two repertoires was calculated by dividing the number of shared unique clonotypes by the size of the smaller repertoire. Richness of each repertoire was evaluated using RTK rarefaction, the Chao1 estimator, and Recon v2.1 estimates of unobserved clonotypes. Generation probabilities for all TCRbeta clonotypes obtained by the gDNA method from a handful of donors were computed using OLGA. Not all clones reach the TCRdb copy of this immuneACCESS table, which keeps in-frame sequences only. Checked studies attribute under half of the gap to unresolved V genes and leave the rest unexplained. V, J and clone size derive from that table, while D and trimming were established from the DNA sequence. The sample data list a few million clones, and almost 96% of these were observed just once. The ten largest clones capture about 0.13% of the sample.

On this clone: Its antigen specificity is not known. Nothing much larger sits one base from this clone, and base qualities are not available.

The germline V gene (reference sequence) provides CDR1 SGHNT and CDR2 YYREEE. From the cysteine up to the phenylalanine, the CDR3 has a length of 15 residues. The retained sequence is limited to the CDR3, 45 bases, with the frame set at the first base. At the junction V is shortened by 5 bases and J by 0 bases; bases outside the gene matches: 8. The donors were healthy, HIV-negative adults who had no recently reported acute infections or vaccinations. Every donor was a Caucasian adult residing in Nashville, Tennessee, USA. CD4+ T cells were enriched by magnetic negative selection; naive cells were then positively selected on CD45RA, and the negative fraction formed the memory subset. After blood collection by leukapheresis, PBMCs were isolated using Ficoll-Histopaque density gradient centrifugation and then cryopreserved in the vapor phase of liquid nitrogen. Purity and quantity of every magnetically sorted T cell population were checked by analytical flow cytometry. Genomic DNA was isolated from each sorted fraction and quantified by UV absorbance on a Nanodrop 2000c.

Study-level results and caveats: The small number of donors limited the genetic and exposure-history diversity represented. Even with the large sequencing depth, rarefaction of the sorted-subset datasets indicated that sequencing was incomplete. Clonotypes shared by all four sorted-subset donors showed higher generation probabilities than non-shared clonotypes. Only blood was sampled, and tissue TCR repertoires likely differ from those in blood. About 4.5% of naive CD4, 3.5% of naive CD8, about 2.4% of memory CD4, and 0.4% of memory CD8 clonotypes were shared across several donors. Larger estimated clonotype richness was generally found for naive subsets than for memory subsets. Pairwise subsampling led to the expectation that sequencing depth would affect the degree of clonotype sharing among donors.

The sample taken for sequencing was naive CD4+ T cells sorted from blood. The cell subset or site label for this specimen denotes: CD45RA+ positively selected. The chain employs TRBV5-4 and TRBJ2-7; a stretch of 7 junction bases matches TRBD1. The TCR was taken from a man aged 18 to 30 in good health. The CDR3 protein is CASSRTGVSSYEQYF. At the DNA level, the sequence is TGTGCCAGCAGTAGAACAGGGGTAAGCTCCTACGAGCAGTACTTC.